Below, 13 T cell receptor beta chains from the same sample are listed, as sequenced in a study of blood T cell repertoires in COVID-19 (dated by TCRdb to 2020 to 2021). Library prep was done by the immunoSEQ multiplex PCR assay. Entries here come from immuneACCESS through TCRdb and include only in-frame sequences with V and J called. Some clones fail to appear in such tables; in the studies checked, an unresolved V gene covers under half of the shortfall, and the cause of the remainder is unknown. A total of under 110,000 clones appear in this sample, approximately 90% of them only once. Roughly 17% of the sample is held by the ten biggest clonotypes. The material sequenced was peripheral blood. The receptor source for this set is a man aged 50 or older with acute or convalescent COVID-19.

The V and J genes are TRBV7-3 and TRBJ1-1; D gene unclear. Trimming took off 5 bases at V and 3 bases at J, with 10 bases between the two ends. This CDR3 spans 13 amino acids. Germline loops: CDR1 SGHTA, CDR2 FQGTGA. This chain's CDR3 is CASSPAGYTEAFF. The CDR3 nucleotides read TGTGCCAGCAGCCCAGCGGGCTACACTGAAGCTTTCTTT.

The chain links TRBV13 to TRBJ1-2; D ambiguous. The germline V and J ends were trimmed by 4 bases and 2 bases, with 8 bases remaining between them. Germline V CDR1 and CDR2: PRHDT, FYEKMQ (reference sequence). CDR3 length: 13 residues. CDR3 in amino acids: CASSSGWNYGYTF. For the CDR3, the DNA is TGTGCCAGCAGCTCCGGGTGGAACTATGGCTACACCTTC.

The count of this clone is one. CDR3 sequence (DNA): TGTGCTAGTGGTCGGGAGGGTGATCAGCCCCAGCATTTT. Its protein is CASGREGDQPQHF. The chain recombines TRBV12-5 with TRBJ1-5; unclear D gene. The CDR3 covers 13 residues. V lost 5 bases, J lost 5 bases, and 10 bases lay in between. Germline V gene data show CDR1 as LGHNT and CDR2 as FRNRAP. The variable domain in full, with the rest retrieved from reference TRBV12-5 and TRBJ1-5, is DARVTQTPRHKVTEMGQEVTMRCQPILGHNTVFWYRQTMMQGLELLAYFRNRAPLDDSGMPKDRFSAEMPDATLATLKIQPSEPRDSAVYFCASGREGDQPQHFGDGTRLSIL.

The chain uses TRBV7-8 and TRBJ1-5, with a tentative D call TRBD1 (5 bases). V was shortened by 5 bases and J by 5 bases, with 16 bases between the two germline ends. Germline V gives CDR1 SGHVS, CDR2 FQNEAQ. The CDR3 has 15 residues. The DNA of the CDR3 is TGTGCCAGCAGCCGGGGCAGGGTCACCGATCAGCCCCAGCATTTT. Encoded protein: CASSRGRVTDQPQHF. Drawing the rest from reference TRBV7-8 and TRBJ1-5, the complete variable domain is GAGVSQSPRYKVAKRGQDVALRCDPISGHVSLFWYQQALGQGPEFLTYFQNEAQLDKSGLPSDRFFAERPEGSVSTLKIQRTQQEDSAVYLCASSRGRVTDQPQHFGDGTRLSIL.

CDR3 sequence (DNA): TGCGCCAGCAGCCAAGAGAGGGATTCACCCCTCCACTTT. Translation gives CASSQERDSPLHF. The chain links TRBV4-3 to TRBJ1-6; D is undetermined. This CDR3 is 13 amino acids long. Germline assignment: CDR1 LGHNA and CDR2 YSLEER. Trimming removed 0 bases from V and 8 bases from J, with 5 bases in between.

CDR3 nucleotides: TGCGCCAGCAGCCAAAATCTGGCCAACGTCCTGACTTTC. Encoded protein: CASSQNLANVLTF. This sequence joins TRBV4-3 and TRBJ2-6; D is unclear. The CDR3 spans 13 residues. Between the trimmed V and J ends, which lost 2 bases and 6 bases, there was a span of 5 bases. CDR1 is LGHNA, CDR2 YSLEER, per germline.

The chain joins TRBV6-5 to TRBJ2-7; a possible D gene is TRBD2 (7 bases). This CDR3 comprises 14 residues. Trimming removed 6 bases at V and 4 bases at J, with 16 bases between. Germline V CDR1 and CDR2: MNHEY, SVGAGI. The CDR3 loop is CASRRLGGGYEQYF. The DNA for the CDR3 is TGTGCCAGCAGACGTTTAGGGGGGGGTTACGAGCAGTACTTC.

The chain links TRBV4-1 to TRBJ1-2; D not resolved. There are 12 residues in the CDR3. Germline-derived CDR1 and CDR2 are MGHRA and YSYEKL. Trimming removed 1 base from V and 8 bases from J, with 8 bases in between. The CDR3 sequence: CASSQGEDGYTF. The DNA for the CDR3 is TGCGCCAGCAGCCAAGGGGAGGACGGCTACACCTTC.

The DNA for the CDR3 is TGTGCCACCAGTGATCCGGGAGTTTTTCAGCCCCAGCATTTT. It specifies CATSDPGVFQPQHF. The chain uses TRBV24-1 and TRBJ1-5; unclear D gene. Trimming took off 3 bases at V and 6 bases at J, with 11 bases between the two ends. The CDR3 has 14 amino acids. CDR1 is KGHDR, CDR2 SFDVKD, per germline.

CDR3 sequence (DNA): TGTGCCACCAGCACCGAGACAGGGTCGAGTGAAAAACTGTTTTTT. This encodes CATSTETGSSEKLFF. The chain carries TRBV15 and TRBJ1-4; 7 nucleotides agree with TRBD1. This CDR3 is built from 15 residues. Germline V gene data show CDR1 as LNHNV and CDR2 as YYDKDF (reference sequence). J lost 7 bases, V lost 4 bases, and 9 bases had no gene match.

This clone was seen a handful of times. The J gene is TRBJ1-1, the V gene TRBV14; the match to TRBD1 covers 8 bases. J was trimmed by 5 bases and V by 4 bases; bases with no gene match: 9. CDR1 is SGHDN and CDR2 is FVKESK in the germline V gene. The length of the CDR3 is 15 residues. The DNA for the CDR3 is TGTGCCAGCAGCCTAAGGACAGGGCGTGGGACTGAAGCTTTCTTT. This codes for CASSLRTGRGTEAFF.

Note on this clone: The identical CDR3 is also encoded by other nucleotide sequences in the sample. V usage is TRBV5-4 and J usage is TRBJ2-5; 9 bases map to TRBD1. After removal of 2 bases from V and 5 bases from J, the junction contained 1 base not matched to a gene. The CDR3 has 13 residues. The germline CDR1 and CDR2 sequences are SGHNT and YYREEE (reference sequence). CDR3 DNA sequence: TGTGCCAGCAGCTTACAGGGGGCCGAGACCCAGTACTTC. Translation gives CASSLQGAETQYF.

This chain links TRBV5-1 with TRBJ2-1, with 9 bases identical to TRBD2. Germline assignment: CDR1 SGHRS and CDR2 YFSETQ. This CDR3 has 15 residues. J was trimmed by 8 bases and V by 3 bases; bases with no gene match: 9. The chain's CDR3 is CASSSGLALIDEQFF. The CDR3 DNA reads TGCGCCAGCAGCTCCGGACTAGCGTTGATAGATGAGCAGTTCTTC.